This TCR beta chain emerged from a study of T cell changes during pregnancy in multiple sclerosis. Libraries were prepared by immunoSEQ multiplex PCR; TCRdb keeps only in-frame clonotypes and omits some of them. Counted here are about 98,000 clones, 92% occurring once; the ten biggest clones make up roughly 2.3%. The receptor's source is a female donor in good health, enrolled as a control in a pregnancy study. The sequenced sample was peripheral blood, obtained after pregnancy.

For the CDR3, the DNA is TGTGCCAGCAGCGTGGAGCTAGCGGGAGTTGCAGAGACCCAGTACTTC. It is translated as CASSVELAGVAETQYF. V usage is TRBV28 and J usage is TRBJ2-5; 10 bases are a match to TRBD2. The germline V gene encodes CDR1 MDHEN and CDR2 SYDVKM. With V trimmed by 6 bases and J by 4 bases, 11 bases remained unmatched. The CDR3 has 16 amino acids.